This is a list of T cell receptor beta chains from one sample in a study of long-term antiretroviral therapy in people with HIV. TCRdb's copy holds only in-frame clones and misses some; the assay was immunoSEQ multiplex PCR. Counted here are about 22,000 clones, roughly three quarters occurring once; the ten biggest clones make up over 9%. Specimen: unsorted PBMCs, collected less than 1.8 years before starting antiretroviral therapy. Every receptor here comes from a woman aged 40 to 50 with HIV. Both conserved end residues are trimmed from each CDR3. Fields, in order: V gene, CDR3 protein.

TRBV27	ASSLLGTGELF
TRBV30	AWSGGGEQF
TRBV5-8	ASSFLPPGTLSNQPQH
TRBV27	ASSSLVSTNEKLF
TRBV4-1	ASSHSGSDTQY
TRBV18	ASSARQVSAEKLF
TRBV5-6	ASSLTGPYEQY
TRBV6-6	ASSYWGAEQY
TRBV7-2	ASRTEGAGGTEAF
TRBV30	AWTGGNYGYT
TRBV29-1	SVPVRGANTGELF
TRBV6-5	ASSYSRTGPYEQY
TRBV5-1	ASSLDGGRALAGELF
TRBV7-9	ASSLAAGDAQPQH
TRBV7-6	ASSLLGLAVSLISYNEQF
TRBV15	ATSVRTSGLAVPYEQY
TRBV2	ASRQGDGYT
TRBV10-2	ASSEQGPNEKLF
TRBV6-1	ASSPRQGAEAF
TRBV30	AWRGLAEYEQY
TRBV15	ATSRLGLYEQY
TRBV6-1	ASSEDGNSQPQH
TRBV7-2	ASSQTGAQPQH
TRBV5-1	ASSRGQGARLSEAF
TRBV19	ASSILTNEKLF
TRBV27	ASPEGQY
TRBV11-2	ASSLVRAPTEAF
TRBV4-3	ASSQAGQGDTEAF
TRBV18	ASSPKGQASLNTGELF
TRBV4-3	ASSQDVGLGSYNEQF
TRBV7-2	ASSLGRDGGYT
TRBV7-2	ASSRRHPSTDTQY
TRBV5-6	ASSGSGDYNEQF
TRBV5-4	ASSFVDSSSEAF
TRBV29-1	SALYNEETQY
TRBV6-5	ASSYSLAGGTNEQF
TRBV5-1	ASSSGTSSYEQY
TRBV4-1	ASSQENRVTEAF
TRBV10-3	AISESGSSGNTIY
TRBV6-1	ASSEVRGNTEAF